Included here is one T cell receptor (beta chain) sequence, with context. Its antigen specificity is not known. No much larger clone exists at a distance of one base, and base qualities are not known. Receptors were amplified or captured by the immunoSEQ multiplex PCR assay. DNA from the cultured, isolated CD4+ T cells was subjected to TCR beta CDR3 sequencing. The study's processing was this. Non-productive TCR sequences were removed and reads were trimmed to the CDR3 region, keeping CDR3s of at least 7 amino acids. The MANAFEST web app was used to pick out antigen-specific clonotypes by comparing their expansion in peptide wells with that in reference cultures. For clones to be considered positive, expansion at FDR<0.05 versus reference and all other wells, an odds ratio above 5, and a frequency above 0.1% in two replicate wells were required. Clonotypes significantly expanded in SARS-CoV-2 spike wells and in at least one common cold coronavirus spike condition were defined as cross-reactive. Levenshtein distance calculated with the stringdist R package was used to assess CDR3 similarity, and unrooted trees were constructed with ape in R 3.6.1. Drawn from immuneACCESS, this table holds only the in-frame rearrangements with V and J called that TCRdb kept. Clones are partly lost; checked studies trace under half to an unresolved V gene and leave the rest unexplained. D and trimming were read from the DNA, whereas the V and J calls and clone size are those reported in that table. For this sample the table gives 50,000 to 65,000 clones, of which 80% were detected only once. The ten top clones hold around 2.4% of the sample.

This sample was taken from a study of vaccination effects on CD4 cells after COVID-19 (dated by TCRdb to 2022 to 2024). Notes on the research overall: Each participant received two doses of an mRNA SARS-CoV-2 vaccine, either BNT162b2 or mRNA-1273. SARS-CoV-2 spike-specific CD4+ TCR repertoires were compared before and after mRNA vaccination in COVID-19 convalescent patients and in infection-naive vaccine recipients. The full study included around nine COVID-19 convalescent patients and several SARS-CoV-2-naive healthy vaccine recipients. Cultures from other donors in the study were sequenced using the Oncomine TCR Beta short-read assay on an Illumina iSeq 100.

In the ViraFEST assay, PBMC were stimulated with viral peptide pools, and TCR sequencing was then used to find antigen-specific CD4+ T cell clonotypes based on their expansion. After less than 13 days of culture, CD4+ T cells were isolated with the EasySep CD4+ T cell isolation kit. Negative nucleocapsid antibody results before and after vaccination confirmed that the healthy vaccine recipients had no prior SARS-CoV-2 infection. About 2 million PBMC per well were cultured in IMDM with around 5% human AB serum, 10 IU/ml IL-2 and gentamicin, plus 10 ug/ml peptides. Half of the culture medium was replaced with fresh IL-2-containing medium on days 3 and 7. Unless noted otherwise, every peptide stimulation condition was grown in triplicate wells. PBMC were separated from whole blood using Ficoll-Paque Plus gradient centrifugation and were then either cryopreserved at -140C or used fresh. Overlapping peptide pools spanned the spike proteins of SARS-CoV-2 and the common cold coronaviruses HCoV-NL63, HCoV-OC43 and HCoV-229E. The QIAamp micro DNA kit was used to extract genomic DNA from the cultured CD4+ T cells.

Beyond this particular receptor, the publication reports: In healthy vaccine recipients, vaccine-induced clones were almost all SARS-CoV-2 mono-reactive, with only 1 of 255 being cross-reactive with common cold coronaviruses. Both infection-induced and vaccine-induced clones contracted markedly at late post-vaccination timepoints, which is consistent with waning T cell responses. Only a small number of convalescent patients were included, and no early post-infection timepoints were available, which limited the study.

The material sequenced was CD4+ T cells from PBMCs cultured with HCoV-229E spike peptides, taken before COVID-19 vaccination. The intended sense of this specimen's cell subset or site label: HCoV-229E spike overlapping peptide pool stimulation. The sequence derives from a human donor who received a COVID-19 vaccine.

The CDR3 protein: CASSSAGGSNQPQHF. The DNA sequence follows: TGTGCCAGCAGTTCCGCAGGGGGTAGCAATCAGCCCCAGCATTTT. The sequence is built from TRBV28 and TRBJ1-5; TRBD1 aligns with 7 central bases. The CDR3 covers 15 residues, taking in both the cysteine and the phenylalanine. Only the CDR3 DNA stays, 45 bases, in frame from base 1. At the junction V is shortened by 4 bases and J by 0 bases; bases outside the gene matches: 3. The germline V gene specifies MDHEN as CDR1 and SYDVKM as CDR2.